This T cell receptor beta chain was obtained from a study of post-analysis software for immune sequencing data. Whole-study context: Recorded subtypes: relapsing-remitting, secondary progressive, progressive-relapsing; some patients unannotated.

General study findings and limits: Compared against controls, patients with multiple sclerosis displayed significantly lower normalized Chao1 diversity. Among roughly five TRBV segments more frequent in patients than controls were TRBV5-6, TRBV5-1 and TRBV20-1. Samples from a shared batch, those prepared together, strongly co-clustered by F measure.

Points on this clonotype: Its antigen is currently unknown.

Unique-molecular-identifier-tagged TCR beta cDNA libraries were used. T cells numbering roughly 0.95 to 10 million yielded a few hundred thousand cDNA molecules. MiXCR was run by TCRdb on the PCR reads, yielding one entry per CDR3 protein. This table holds approximately 770,000 distinct CDR3 sequences, just over 45% found once. The CDR3 runs to 15 residues. V dropped 5 bases and J dropped 6; count of bases not matched to a gene: 11. The gene calls are TRBV12-3 or TRBV12-4 and TRBJ1-1; TRBD1 agrees at 8 bases. The sample comprised blood. The TCR was taken from a girl between 10 and 17 years old with multiple sclerosis. The CDR3 loop is CASSAAERQGSEAFF. The DNA of the CDR3 is TGTGCCAGCAGTGCCGCCGAGAGACAGGGGTCTGAAGCTTTCTTT.